Each of the 27 T cell receptor beta chains below was sequenced from the same sample in a study of chemoradiotherapy in HPV16-positive cancers. Method: immunoSEQ multiplex PCR; TCRdb's copy keeps in-frame clones and lacks some. The data contain fewer than 15,000 clones, less than 80% of them singletons. Sample collection occurred from a patient who underwent chemoradiotherapy. These TCRs come from a human donor with HPV-associated anogenital cancer.

This clone has more than one count but fewer than ten. The chain uses TRBV27 and TRBJ1-1, with D tentatively TRBD1 (6 bases). CDR3 length: 13 amino acids. Germline V gives CDR1 MNHEY, CDR2 SMNVEV (reference sequence). V lost 3 bases to trimming and J lost 11 bases, with 16 bases between them. The CDR3 DNA follows: TGTGCCAGCAGTTTTCAGGGGCGCGGGATCGCTTTCTTT. Translated: CASSFQGRGIAFF.

This rearrangement joins TRBV4-2 to TRBJ2-7; TRBD2 is a possible D gene (6 bases). The V gene's germline CDR1 is LGHNA and CDR2 YNFKEQ. Trimming took 3 bases from V and 2 from J, leaving 14 bases between them. This CDR3 is built from 15 residues. CDR3 sequence reads: CASSHPRTTTYEQYF. The CDR3 DNA is TGTGCCAGCAGCCATCCCCGGACTACCACCTACGAGCAGTACTTC.

This clone appeared a few times. This chain joins TRBV7-6 and TRBJ2-5; TRBD2 aligns across 7 bases. Germline loops: CDR1 SGHVS, CDR2 FNYEAQ. With V trimmed by 2 bases and J by 5 bases, 11 bases remained unmatched. The CDR3 has 16 residues. Here the CDR3 reads CASSLLAAQGGETQYF. DNA of the CDR3: TGTGCCAGCAGCTTACTAGCGGCTCAGGGTGGGGAGACCCAGTACTTC. The full variable domain, with the rest looked up from reference TRBV7-6 and TRBJ2-5, is GAGVSQSPRYKVTKRGQDVALRCDPISGHVSLYWYRQALGQGPEFLTYFNYEAQQDKSGLPNDRFSAERPEGSISTLTIQRTEQRDSAMYRCASSLLAAQGGETQYFGPGTRLLVL.

This clone has a single count. V is TRBV19 and J is TRBJ1-2; TRBD1 matches 7 bases. This CDR3 comprises 17 residues. Germline V lookup: CDR1 LNHDA, CDR2 SQIVND (reference sequence). The V segment lost 7 bases and the J segment 3 bases; nucleotides outside the gene matches: 17. The DNA for the CDR3 is TGTGCCAGTAAGAGGCGAGATGAGGGGGCGCCGGACTATGGCTACACCTTC. Amino acid sequence: CASKRRDEGAPDYGYTF.

The rearrangement joins TRBV28 to TRBJ1-4, with TRBD1 matching 9 bases. CDR3 size: 15 residues. Per the germline V gene, CDR1 is MDHEN and CDR2 is SYDVKM. J lost 5 bases, V lost 4 bases, and 5 bases had no gene match. The CDR3 loop is CASSSGGQGNEKLFF. DNA of the CDR3: TGTGCCAGCAGTTCCGGCGGACAGGGGAATGAAAAACTGTTTTTT.

V gene TRBV11-2 combines with J gene TRBJ2-5; 7 bases align to TRBD1. Germline CDR1 is SGHAT and CDR2 is FQNNGV. The CDR3 is made up of 15 amino acids. J gave up 5 bases and V 5 bases, and 11 bases lay outside the gene matches. CDR3 in DNA: TGTGCCAGCAGCCCAGGGACAGACCGGGTGGAGACCCAGTACTTC. Translation gives CASSPGTDRVETQYF. The full variable domain, rest sourced from reference TRBV11-2 and TRBJ2-5, is EAGVAQSPRYKIIEKRQSVAFWCNPISGHATLYWYQQILGQGPKLLIQFQNNGVVDDSQLPKDRFSAERLKGVDSTLKIQPAKLEDSAVYLCASSPGTDRVETQYFGPGTRLLVL.

This chain joins TRBV19 and TRBJ2-1; D possibly corresponds to TRBD1 (6 bases). Trimming took off 3 bases at V and 0 bases at J, with 9 bases between the two ends. The CDR3 consists of 15 residues. Looked up from germline, CDR1 is LNHDA and CDR2 is SQIVND (reference sequence). CDR3 amino acids: CASSIRGDSYNEQFF. As DNA, the CDR3 is TGTGCCAGTAGTATCAGGGGAGACTCCTACAATGAGCAGTTCTTC.

The chain joins TRBV6-1 to TRBJ2-3; the D gene is possibly TRBD1 (6 bases). V lost 9 bases, J lost 2 bases, and 15 bases lay in between. The CDR3 is made up of 14 amino acids. CDR1 MNHNS and CDR2 SASEGT come from the germline V gene. For the CDR3, the DNA is TGTGCCAGTCAACAGGGCTTACTCACAGATACGCAGTATTTT. This sequence encodes CASQQGLLTDTQYF.

The chain links TRBV25-1 to TRBJ1-2, with D possibly TRBD1 on 5 matching bases. CDR3 length equals 15 residues. Trimming left V 5 bases short and J 4 bases short, with 17 bases between. Germline V gene sequence: CDR1 MGHDK, CDR2 SYGVNS. The CDR3 DNA is TGTGCCAGCAGTCAAACTCTAGGGGATTTCTATGGCTACACCTTC. Protein product: CASSQTLGDFYGYTF.

The rearrangement links TRBV7-9 to TRBJ2-2; D remains ambiguous. The germline V and J ends were trimmed by 0 bases and 4 bases, with 3 bases remaining between them. The CDR3 is made up of 13 amino acids. Germline CDR1 and CDR2: SEHNR and FQNEAQ (reference sequence). CDR3 coding DNA: TGTGCCAGCAGCTTAGCGTCCACCGGGGAGCTGTTTTTT. Its translation: CASSLASTGELFF.

The chain is built from TRBV4-1 and TRBJ1-5; D not certain. The CDR3 spans 16 residues. The V end was cut by 0 bases, the J end by 6 bases, with 15 bases between. In germline, CDR1 is MGHRA, CDR2 YSYEKL. The CDR3 region is CASSQDQAFRSQPQHF. The CDR3 bases are TGCGCCAGCAGCCAAGATCAGGCATTTAGAAGTCAGCCCCAGCATTTT.

The chain has TRBV28 and TRBJ1-6, with no clear D. Trimming removed 0 bases from V and 5 bases from J, with 2 bases in between. CDR1 is MDHEN, CDR2 SYDVKM, per germline. This CDR3 has 13 residues. The CDR3: CASSLWDNSPLHF. The DNA of the CDR3 is TGTGCCAGCAGTTTATGGGATAATTCACCCCTCCACTTT.

The rearrangement links TRBV6-5 to TRBJ1-1; D is undetermined. The germline gives CDR1 MNHEY, CDR2 SVGAGI. The CDR3 length is 15 residues. V was pared by 5 bases and J by 0 bases, with 13 bases between. DNA of the CDR3: TGTGCCAGCAGTGTCAGACACTTAATGAACACTGAAGCTTTCTTT. It specifies CASSVRHLMNTEAFF.

The chain is built from TRBV30 and TRBJ2-3; D remains unclear. The CDR3 contains 12 residues. Germline assignment: CDR1 GTSNPN and CDR2 SVGIG (reference sequence). The V and J ends lost 4 bases and 6 bases respectively, with 11 bases between them. The DNA for the CDR3 is TGTGCCTGGACACGTGAGGCGGATACGCAGTATTTT. Translating it yields CAWTREADTQYF.

The CDR3 nucleotides read TGTGCCAGCAGCCCCAGGTTGGGCGGCATTCAAGATAGGTACTTC. This translates into CASSPRLGGIQDRYF. The rearrangement joins TRBV7-9 to TRBJ2-7; D call uncertain. The CDR3 has 15 amino acids. V lost 5 bases to trimming and J lost 12 bases, with 26 bases between them. Germline V gene sequence: CDR1 SEHNR, CDR2 FQNEAQ (reference sequence).

This clone showed up just a few times. At one end the junction does not follow the germline gene, possibly because of a read error. The chain has TRBV18 and TRBJ1-1, with 7 bases fitting TRBD1. The CDR3 is 14 amino acids. CDR1 and CDR2 (germline): KGHSH, LQKENI. The CDR3, as DNA: TGTGCCAGCTCGGACCCGGGACAGAACTTTCATCCACTCTTT. Translated: CASSDPGQNFHPLF.

The chain joins TRBV7-6 to TRBJ2-1; 9 bases line up with TRBD2. V shed 1 base, J shed 4 bases, and the junction held 5 bases outside the gene matches. Germline CDR1 and CDR2: SGHVS and FNYEAQ. CDR3 length equals 16 residues. The CDR3 loop reads CASSLVASGEYNEQFF. In DNA form, the CDR3 reads TGTGCCAGCAGCTTAGTTGCTAGCGGGGAGTACAATGAGCAGTTCTTC.

This clone was recorded only once. The chain employs TRBV20-1 and TRBJ2-5, with TRBD1 matching 9 bases. The CDR3 contains 11 residues. CDR1 is DFQATT, CDR2 SNEGSKA, per germline (reference sequence). The ends lost 7 bases at V and 3 bases at J; junction bases unmatched: 0. The chain's CDR3 is CSGDREETQYF. CDR3 nucleotide sequence: TGCAGTGGGGACAGGGAAGAGACCCAGTACTTC.

This clone turned up a few times. The chain recombines TRBV21-1 with TRBJ2-7; the D call TRBD2 from the table was never checked on the DNA. TRBV21-1 is a known pseudogene. This CDR3 contains 15 residues. The CDR3 protein is CASTRRGGVRYEQYF. In DNA form, the CDR3 reads TGTGCCAGCACCCGGCGAGGGGGGGTGAGGTACGAGCAGTACTTC.

This clone was detected once. The chain has TRBV30 and TRBJ1-5; a weak D match, TRBD1 (5 bases). CDR3 length: 15 amino acids. CDR1 GTSNPN and CDR2 SVGIG come from the germline V gene (reference sequence). Trimming cost V 2 bases and J 5 bases, with 16 bases left between them. The CDR3 is CAWSFNGNRYQPQHF. CDR3 nucleotide sequence: TGTGCCTGGAGTTTTAACGGGAACAGGTATCAGCCCCAGCATTTT.

This clone was found a few times. This chain connects TRBV5-1 to TRBJ1-2; D not resolved. The germline CDR1 and CDR2 sequences are SGHRS and YFSETQ. The V end was cut by 0 bases, the J end by 6 bases, with 15 bases between. The CDR3 consists of 15 residues. The CDR3 DNA reads as TGCGCCAGCAGCTTGGTGACTAGTGACATAGATGGCTACACCTTC. Translated: CASSLVTSDIDGYTF.

This clone was found a few times. The CDR3 sequence is CASSPRGEADTQYF. The CDR3 DNA reads TGTGCCAGCAGCCCAAGAGGGGAGGCAGATACGCAGTATTTT. This chain links TRBV9 with TRBJ2-3; tentative D call: TRBD2 (6 bases). Germline lookup yields CDR1 SGDLS and CDR2 YYNGEE. Trimming took 4 bases from V and 4 from J, leaving 13 bases between them. CDR3 length equals 14 residues.

This chain uses TRBV5-1 with TRBJ2-7; 10 bases align to TRBD1. There are 16 residues in the CDR3. CDR1 is SGHRS, CDR2 YFSETQ, per germline. The junction had 5 bases not matched to a gene; V was cut back by 2 bases and J by 0 bases. CDR3 in amino acids: CASSFRQGAHSYEQYF. CDR3 bases: TGCGCCAGCAGCTTTAGACAGGGGGCTCACTCCTACGAGCAGTACTTC.

This chain joins TRBV19 and TRBJ1-6; 7 positions match TRBD1. V shed 5 bases, J shed 7 bases, and the junction held 14 bases outside the gene matches. Per the germline V gene, CDR1 is LNHDA and CDR2 is SQIVND (reference sequence). The CDR3 consists of 17 residues. CDR3 sequence (DNA): TGTGCCAGTAGTCCACCCAGGTACAGGGGATCAAATTCACCCCTCCACTTT. Translation gives CASSPPRYRGSNSPLHF.

This chain joins TRBV5-6 and TRBJ1-2; possibly TRBD1 for D (5 bases). The V gene lost 3 bases and the J gene lost 6 bases, with 15 bases spanning the gap. CDR3 size: 14 residues. Germline V CDR1 and CDR2: SGHDT, YYEEEE. The CDR3 sequence: CASSWDSLPNGYTF. Here the CDR3 DNA reads TGTGCCAGCAGCTGGGACTCCCTTCCCAATGGCTACACCTTC.

This clone occurred once. The chain links TRBV7-9 to TRBJ2-1; D possibly matches TRBD1 or TRBD2 (5 bases each). The length of the CDR3 is 13 residues. V gave up 4 bases and J gave up 14 bases, with 18 bases separating them. Germline V gives CDR1 SEHNR, CDR2 FQNEAQ (reference sequence). The CDR3 protein is CASSSPVGTKEFF. In DNA form, the CDR3 reads TGTGCCAGCAGCTCACCAGTGGGGACCAAAGAGTTCTTC.

CDR3 bases: TGTGCCAGCAGCCTTCGGGGAGGGTTTGGAGGCAATGAGCAGTTCTTC. Translating gives CASSLRGGFGGNEQFF. This chain connects TRBV14 to TRBJ2-1; 7 bases are shared with TRBD2. CDR3 length: 16 amino acids. With V trimmed by 4 bases and J by 6 bases, 12 bases remained unmatched. Per the germline V gene, CDR1 is SGHDN and CDR2 is FVKESK.